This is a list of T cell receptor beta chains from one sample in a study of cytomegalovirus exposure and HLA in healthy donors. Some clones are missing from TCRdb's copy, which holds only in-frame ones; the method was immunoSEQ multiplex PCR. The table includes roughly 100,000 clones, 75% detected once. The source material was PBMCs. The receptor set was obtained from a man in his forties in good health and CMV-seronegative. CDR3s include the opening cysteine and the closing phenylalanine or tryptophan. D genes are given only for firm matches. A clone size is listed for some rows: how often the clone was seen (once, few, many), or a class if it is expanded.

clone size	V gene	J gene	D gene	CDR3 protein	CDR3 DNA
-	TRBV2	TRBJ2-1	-	CASSVEVGSEQFF	TGTGCCAGCAGCGTAGAGGTGGGGAGTGAGCAGTTCTTC
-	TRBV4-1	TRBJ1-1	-	CASSRPGEAFF	TGCGCCAGCAGCCGGCCAGGGGAAGCTTTCTTT
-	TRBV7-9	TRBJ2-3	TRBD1	CASSSTIRDREGRTDTQYF	TGTGCCAGCAGCTCGACAATCCGGGACAGGGAAGGGAGAACAGATACGCAGTATTTT
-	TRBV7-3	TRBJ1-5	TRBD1	CASSLESRTGFYQPQHF	TGTGCCAGCAGCTTAGAATCTCGGACAGGGTTTTATCAGCCCCAGCATTTT
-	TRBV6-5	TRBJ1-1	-	CASSYSRGTGGSEAFF	TGTGCCAGCAGTTACTCGCGGGGGACTGGAGGTTCGGAAGCTTTCTTT
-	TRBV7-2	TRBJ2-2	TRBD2	CASSSGLTGELFF	TGTGCCAGCAGCTCGGGACTAACCGGGGAGCTGTTTTTT
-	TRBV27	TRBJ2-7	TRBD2	CASSSPPGGVYEQYF	TGTGCCAGCAGTTCCCCTCCGGGAGGGGTCTACGAGCAGTACTTC
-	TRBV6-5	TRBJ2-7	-	CASSYLGAGEQYF	TGTGCCAGCAGTTACCTGGGGGCGGGCGAGCAGTACTTC
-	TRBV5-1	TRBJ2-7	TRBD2	CASKAGVGGVPYEQYF	TGCGCCAGCAAGGCGGGGGTCGGAGGGGTCCCCTACGAGCAGTACTTC
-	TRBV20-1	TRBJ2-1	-	CSAPRGEQFF	TGCAGTGCCCCCCGGGGGGAGCAGTTCTTC
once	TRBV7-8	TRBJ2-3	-	CASSSTSSRQYF	TGTGCCAGCAGCTCAACCAGTTCTAGGCAGTATTTT
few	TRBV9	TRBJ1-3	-	CASSVSGATGNTIYF	TGTGCCAGCAGCGTCTCAGGGGCCACTGGAAACACCATATATTTT
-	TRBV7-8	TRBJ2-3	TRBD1	CASSGTGWRGTDTQYF	TGTGCCAGCAGCGGGACAGGGTGGAGGGGCACAGATACGCAGTATTTT
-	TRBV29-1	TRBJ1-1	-	CSGQTGNTEAFF	TGCAGCGGACAGACAGGGAACACTGAAGCTTTCTTT
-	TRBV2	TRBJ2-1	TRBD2	CASSGLAGMDEQFF	TGTGCCAGCAGCGGCCTAGCGGGAATGGATGAGCAGTTCTTC
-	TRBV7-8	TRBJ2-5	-	CASSPLRATRGETQYF	TGTGCCAGCAGCCCCCTTAGGGCGACACGGGGGGAGACCCAGTACTTC
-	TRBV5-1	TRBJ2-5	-	CASSSVEGLETQYF	TGCGCCAGCAGCTCGGTGGAGGGCTTGGAGACCCAGTACTTC
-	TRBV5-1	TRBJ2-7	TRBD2	CASSLGTSGGDEQYF	TGCGCCAGCAGCTTGGGGACTAGCGGGGGCGACGAGCAGTACTTC
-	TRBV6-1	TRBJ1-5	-	CASSEFGHSNQPQHF	TGTGCCAGCAGTGAATTCGGTCATAGCAATCAGCCCCAGCATTTT
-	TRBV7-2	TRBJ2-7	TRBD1	CASSPTGTAQYF	TGTGCCAGCAGCCCTACCGGGACAGCGCAGTACTTC
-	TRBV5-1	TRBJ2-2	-	CASSFTSGTGAGELFF	TGCGCCAGCAGCTTTACCTCCGGGACTGGTGCCGGGGAGCTGTTTTTT
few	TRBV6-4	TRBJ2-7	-	CASSVPSVPGYEQYF	TGTGCCAGCAGTGTCCCATCCGTTCCAGGGTACGAGCAGTACTTC
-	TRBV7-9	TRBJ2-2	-	CASSLAGVNTGELFF	TGTGCCAGCAGCTTAGCCGGGGTGAACACCGGGGAGCTGTTTTTT
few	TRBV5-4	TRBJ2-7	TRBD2	CASSPGLAGAYEQYF	TGTGCCAGCAGCCCGGGACTAGCGGGAGCTTACGAGCAGTACTTC
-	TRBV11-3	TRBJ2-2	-	CASSSEYTGELFF	TGTGCCAGCAGCTCGGAGTACACCGGGGAGCTGTTTTTT
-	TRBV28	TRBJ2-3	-	CASSFAGKDTQYF	TGTGCCAGCAGTTTTGCCGGGAAAGATACGCAGTATTTT
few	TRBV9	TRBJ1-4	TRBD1	CASSVGVRAGGNEKLFF	TGTGCCAGCAGCGTAGGGGTGCGGGCAGGGGGTAATGAAAAACTGTTTTTT
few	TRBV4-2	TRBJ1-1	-	CASSHSEGRTEAFF	TGTGCCAGCAGCCACTCCGAGGGTCGCACTGAAGCTTTCTTT
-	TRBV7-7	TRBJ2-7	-	CASSLQRSYEQYF	TGTGCCAGCAGCTTACAGCGATCCTACGAGCAGTACTTC
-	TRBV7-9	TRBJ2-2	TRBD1	CASRRKGGLSTGELFF	TGTGCCAGCAGGCGAAAAGGGGGCCTCAGCACCGGGGAGCTGTTTTTT
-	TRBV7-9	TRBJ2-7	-	CASSLGPYYEQYF	TGTGCCAGCAGCTTGGGGCCGTACTACGAGCAGTACTTC
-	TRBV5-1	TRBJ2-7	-	CASSWGGDLDYEQYF	TGCGCCAGCAGCTGGGGCGGGGACTTAGACTACGAGCAGTACTTC
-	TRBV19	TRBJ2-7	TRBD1	CASSPGQGAYEQYF	TGTGCCAGTAGTCCGGGACAGGGGGCCTACGAGCAGTACTTC
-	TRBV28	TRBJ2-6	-	CASSLSRAGANVLTF	TGTGCCAGCAGTCTCTCGAGGGCTGGGGCCAACGTCCTGACTTTC
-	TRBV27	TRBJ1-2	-	CASSPTRDSRAYGYTF	TGTGCCAGCAGCCCTACACGCGACAGTCGTGCCTATGGCTACACCTTC
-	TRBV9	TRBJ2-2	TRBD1	CASTRSGTGDTGELFF	TGTGCCAGCACCCGGTCCGGGACAGGGGACACCGGGGAGCTGTTTTTT
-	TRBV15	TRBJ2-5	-	CATSRDVVAVETQYF	TGTGCCACCAGCAGAGATGTAGTGGCGGTTGAGACCCAGTACTTC
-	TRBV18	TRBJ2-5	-	CASSPPLGGALGETQYF	TGTGCCAGCTCACCACCGTTAGGGGGGGCCCTGGGCGAGACCCAGTACTTC
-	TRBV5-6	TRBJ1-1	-	CASSLGAGTEAFF	TGTGCCAGCAGCTTGGGGGCGGGCACTGAAGCTTTCTTT
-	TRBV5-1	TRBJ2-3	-	CASSPTPNPSTDTQYF	TGCGCCAGCAGCCCGACACCAAACCCAAGCACAGATACGCAGTATTTT
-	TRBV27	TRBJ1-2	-	CASSLQPVPIDGYTF	TGTGCCAGCAGTCTACAGCCGGTCCCTATCGATGGCTACACCTTC